These 26 T cell receptor beta chains were all obtained from the same sample, sequenced in a study of low-dose radiotherapy and immunotherapy resistance in tumors. TRAV- and TRBV-specific primers, spanning alpha and beta chains, primed first-strand cDNA. A roughly 19-cycle PCR with a constant-region primer and V-primer adapter amplified TCRs. TCRdb re-derived calls from the reads in MiXCR, one entry per CDR3 protein. The sample carries nearly 95,000 distinct CDR3 sequences, 9.4% recorded once. Regarding time point: before trial treatment. Sequenced material: PBMCs, taken before treatment. These receptors were taken from a male donor with prostate cancer.

This clonotype occurred many times. The gene calls are TRBV29-1 and TRBJ2-1; TRBD2 aligns across 8 bases. Unmatched junction bases numbered 18, after V lost 7 bases and J lost 4 bases. CDR3 length: 17 residues. The germline V gene encodes CDR1 SQVTM and CDR2 ANQGSEA. The CDR3: CSAQLSGSPRWYNEQFF. In nucleotides, the CDR3 is TGCAGCGCTCAACTGAGCGGGAGCCCTCGTTGGTACAATGAGCAGTTCTTC.

This clonotype was detected many times. This sequence joins TRBV5-5 and TRBJ2-7; no definite D call. V was cut by 0 bases and J by 0 bases, with 13 bases left in between. CDR3 length: 16 amino acids. The germline gives CDR1 SGHKS, CDR2 YYEKEE (reference sequence). This CDR3 is CASSLATGFNSYEQYF. The CDR3 DNA is TGTGCCAGCAGCTTGGCAACCGGGTTTAACTCCTACGAGCAGTACTTC.

Ten or more counts support this clonotype. The chain combines TRBV19 with TRBJ2-2, with TRBD2 matching over 10 bases. Germline V gives CDR1 LNHDA, CDR2 SQIVND (reference sequence). The CDR3 has 13 residues. Trimming at V came to 9 bases and at J to 6 bases, leaving 4 bases not matched to a gene. DNA for the CDR3: TGTGCCAGCCGGGGACTAGCGTCCGGGGAGCTGTTTTTT. It codes for CASRGLASGELFF. The full variable domain, completed using reference TRBV19 and TRBJ2-2, is DGGITQSPKYLFRKEGQNVTLSCEQNLNHDAMYWYRQDPGQGLRLIYYSQIVNDFQKGDIAEGYSVSREKKESFPLTVTSAQKNPTAFYLCASRGLASGELFFGEGSRLTVL.

In this sample, this clonotype turned up many times. V and J are TRBV28 and TRBJ2-7, with D perhaps assigned TRBD1 or TRBD2 (5 bases each). This CDR3 has 15 amino acids. Germline assignment: CDR1 MDHEN and CDR2 SYDVKM. The V end was cut by 3 bases, the J end by 0 bases, with 12 bases between. The CDR3 sequence is CASSFGTDSSYEQYF. CDR3 DNA: TGTGCCAGCAGTTTCGGGACCGATAGCTCCTACGAGCAGTACTTC.

This clonotype occurred many times. This chain connects TRBV3-1 to TRBJ2-2; the match to TRBD1 covers 7 bases. This CDR3 contains 16 residues. The J segment lost 5 bases and the V segment lost 5 bases, leaving 11 bases of the junction unmatched. Germline values: CDR1 LGHDT, CDR2 YNNKEL (reference sequence). Here the CDR3 DNA reads TGTGCCAGCAGCTTACGACAGGGATGGTCGACCGGGGAGCTGTTTTTT. Residues: CASSLRQGWSTGELFF.

The table lists this clonotype with many counts. V and J are TRBV4-3 and TRBJ2-1; 9 nucleotides align to TRBD1. This CDR3 region has 19 residues. V gave up 0 bases and J gave up 2 bases; unmatched junction bases: 11. The V gene's germline CDR1 is LGHNA and CDR2 YSLEER. CDR3 in amino acids: CASSQDLPLQGAAYNEQFF. The CDR3 bases are TGCGCCAGCAGCCAAGATCTCCCACTACAGGGGGCGGCCTACAATGAGCAGTTCTTC.

This clonotype has a count of ten or more. The chain carries TRBV4-3 and TRBJ2-3; 8 bases are a match to TRBD2. CDR3 length equals 15 residues. Germline CDR1 reads LGHNA; CDR2 reads YSLEER. V gave up 4 bases and J gave up 5 bases; unmatched junction bases: 8. CDR3 protein: CASSPAGGRGDTQYF. CDR3 DNA sequence: TGCGCCAGCAGCCCGGCGGGAGGAAGAGGAGATACGCAGTATTTT.

This clonotype was detected many times. The chain links TRBV7-6 to TRBJ1-2; D is undetermined. Trimming took 2 bases from V and 5 from J, leaving 15 bases between them. Germline CDR1 reads SGHVS; CDR2 reads FNYEAQ. This CDR3 has 15 amino acids. CDR3: CASSLMEATSYGYTF. The DNA of the CDR3 is TGTGCCAGCAGCTTAATGGAGGCTACGTCGTATGGCTACACCTTC.

This clonotype was counted ten times or more. The rearrangement uses TRBV2 and TRBJ2-7; a possible D gene is TRBD1 (5 bases). Germline CDR1 and CDR2: SNHLY and FYNNEI. The V and J ends lost 6 bases and 4 bases respectively, with 16 bases between them. The CDR3 consists of 14 residues. CDR3 amino acids: CASRGDSQRYEQYF. Written as DNA, the CDR3 is TGTGCCAGCAGGGGCGACAGTCAGAGGTACGAGCAGTACTTC.

In its sample, this clonotype was seen many times. This chain links TRBV2 with TRBJ2-1; D not certain. The V end was cut by 2 bases, the J end by 9 bases, with 8 bases between. The germline gives CDR1 SNHLY, CDR2 FYNNEI. This CDR3 has 12 residues. CDR3 DNA: TGTGCCAGCAGTGAATGGTCTACTGAGCAGTTCTTC. Translating it yields CASSEWSTEQFF.

V usage is TRBV30 and J usage is TRBJ1-4; D not resolved. The CDR3 covers 13 residues. The germline V and J ends were trimmed by 0 bases and 4 bases, with 6 bases remaining between them. The germline V gene has CDR1 GTSNPN and CDR2 SVGIG (reference sequence). Written as DNA, the CDR3 is TGTGCCTGGAGTGTAGGCCTTAATGAAAAACTGTTTTTT. It codes for CAWSVGLNEKLFF.

This clonotype showed up many times. V is TRBV18 and J is TRBJ1-2, with unresolved D. The germline V gene has CDR1 KGHSH and CDR2 LQKENI. The V end was cut by 1 base, the J end by 8 bases, with 11 bases between. The CDR3 is 13 residues long. The CDR3 region has the DNA TGTGCCAGCTCACCACGGACCGAAGAAGGCTACACCTTC. Its protein is CASSPRTEEGYTF.

This clonotype was found many times. This chain links TRBV12-3 or TRBV12-4 with TRBJ1-1, with 8 bases identical to TRBD1. The CDR3 length is 15 residues. Trimming removed 5 bases from V and 1 base from J; junction bases left unmatched: 6. CDR3 DNA sequence: TGTGCCAGCAGTCCCTTGACAGGGGCGAACACTGAAGCTTTCTTT. It yields the protein CASSPLTGANTEAFF.

This clonotype was recorded at least ten times. The chain links TRBV19 to TRBJ1-6; D remains unclear. V lost 5 bases to trimming and J lost 10 bases, with 9 bases between them. CDR1 and CDR2 from the germline V gene are LNHDA and SQIVND (reference sequence). CDR3 size: 12 residues. In nucleotides, the CDR3 is TGTGCCAGTAGTCCGGGGAAGTCACCCCTCCACTTT. Amino acids: CASSPGKSPLHF.

The chain combines TRBV6-2 or TRBV6-3 with TRBJ2-7, with 7 bases fitting TRBD1. This CDR3 has 12 residues. V lost 8 bases, J lost 1 base, and 2 bases stayed unmatched. In germline, CDR1 is MNHEY, CDR2 SVGEGT. The DNA of the CDR3 is TGTGCCAGCCGGGACAGATCCTACGAGCAGTACTTC. Protein product: CASRDRSYEQYF.

This clonotype was counted ten times or more. This sequence joins TRBV7-3 and TRBJ2-5, with D possibly being TRBD1 (6 bases). The CDR3 totals 15 residues. Germline loops: CDR1 SGHTA, CDR2 FQGTGA. Deletions cut 5 bases from V and 3 bases from J, with 16 bases between. CDR3 in amino acids: CASSQGGQPKETQYF. CDR3 DNA sequence: TGTGCCAGCAGCCAGGGTGGACAGCCGAAAGAGACCCAGTACTTC. Variable domain in full (rest from reference TRBV7-3 and TRBJ2-5): GAGVSQTPSNKVTEKGKYVELRCDPISGHTALYWYRQSLGQGPEFLIYFQGTGAADDSGLPNDRFFAVRPEGSVSTLKIQRTERGDSAVYLCASSQGGQPKETQYFGPGTRLLVL.

The sample holds many counts of this clonotype. The chain couples TRBV18 to TRBJ2-7, with 8 bases that match TRBD2. V was clipped by 0 bases and J by 4 bases; unmatched bases: 8. Per germline, CDR1 KGHSH and CDR2 LQKENI. The CDR3 totals 16 residues. The DNA for the CDR3 is TGTGCCAGCTCACCACCGCTCGCTAGCGGGTCTTACGAGCAGTACTTC. This codes for CASSPPLASGSYEQYF.

This clonotype came up many times. V usage is TRBV9 and J usage is TRBJ2-7; 10 positions match TRBD1. The CDR3 loop spans 14 amino acids. Germline CDR1 reads SGDLS; CDR2 reads YYNGEE. Trimming at V came to 0 bases and at J to 7 bases, leaving 4 bases not matched to a gene. The CDR3 coding sequence is TGTGCCAGCAGCGTAGGACAGGGGGCGCGGGAGCAGTACTTC. Translated: CASSVGQGAREQYF.

This clonotype was counted ten times or more. This chain connects TRBV29-1 to TRBJ2-1, with D perhaps given as TRBD1 or TRBD2 (5 bases each). This CDR3 spans 13 amino acids. CDR1 SQVTM and CDR2 ANQGSEA come from the germline V gene. Trimming took 3 bases from V and 5 from J, leaving 11 bases between them. The CDR3 here is CSVEGDTNNEQFF. The CDR3 nucleotides read TGCAGCGTTGAGGGGGATACGAACAATGAGCAGTTCTTC.

This clonotype was detected many times. The chain links TRBV7-2 to TRBJ1-1; a possible D gene is TRBD1 (5 bases). Trimming removed 5 bases at V and 0 bases at J, with 22 bases between. This CDR3 is built from 18 residues. CDR1 SGHTA and CDR2 FQGNSA come from the germline V gene. The CDR3 is CASSKRTQGVWMNTEAFF. DNA of the CDR3: TGTGCCAGCAGCAAACGGACTCAAGGGGTTTGGATGAACACTGAAGCTTTCTTT.

This clonotype occurred a few times. A much more abundant neighbour one base away suggests this may be a read error. The V call is TRBV4-1, the J call TRBJ2-3, with unresolved D. V shed 0 bases and J shed 2 bases, with 6 bases lying between them. Germline V gene lookup returns CDR1 MGHRA and CDR2 YSYEKL. The CDR3 consists of 14 residues. The CDR3 loop reads CASSQDPNTDTQYF. In DNA, the CDR3 is TGCGCCAGCAGCCAAGATCCGAACACAGATACGCAGTATTTT.

This clonotype was recorded at least ten times. The chain recombines TRBV28 with TRBJ1-4; 7 bases fit TRBD1. V lost 5 bases and J lost 9; bases outside the gene matches: 9. The CDR3 sequence is 14 residues long. Per germline, CDR1 MDHEN and CDR2 SYDVKM. CDR3 sequence reads: CASSLQGRGKKLFF. The CDR3 DNA sequence: TGTGCCAGCAGTCTACAGGGGAGGGGGAAAAAACTGTTTTTT.

Ten or more counts support this clonotype. The rearrangement uses TRBV7-2 and TRBJ2-1; maybe TRBD1 (6 bases). Germline CDR1 and CDR2: SGHTA and FQGNSA. The ends were cut back, 3 bases at V and 2 bases at J, with 14 bases in the middle. CDR3 length equals 16 residues. The CDR3 nucleotides are TGTGCCAGCAGCTTTCAGGGGCAGAGCACCTACAATGAGCAGTTCTTC. Translated, it gives CASSFQGQSTYNEQFF.

This clonotype is a singleton in its sample. Possible read error: a much larger clone is one base away. The genes are TRBV28 and TRBJ2-1, with 10 nucleotides matching TRBD2. Germline CDR1 is MDHEN and CDR2 is SYDVKM. J gave up 10 bases and V 6 bases, and 18 bases lay outside the gene matches. The CDR3 has 17 residues. CDR3 region: CASSLAPLAGEAYEQFF. DNA for the CDR3: TGTGCCAGCAGCTTAGCCCCCCTAGCGGGAGAGGCCTACGAGCAGTTCTTC. Supplemented by reference TRBV28 and TRBJ2-1, the full variable domain reads DVKVTQSSRYLVKRTGEKVFLECVQDMDHENMFWYRQDPGLGLRLIYFSYDVKMKEKGDIPEGYSVSREKKERFSLILESASTNQTSMYLCASSLAPLAGEAYEQFFGPGTRLTVL.

This clonotype has at least ten counts. This chain joins TRBV6-6 and TRBJ2-7; D possibly corresponds to TRBD1 (5 bases). CDR1 is MNHNY, CDR2 SVGAGI, per germline (reference sequence). The CDR3 is 14 residues long. Deletions cut 6 bases from V and 5 bases from J, with 17 bases between. CDR3 nucleotides: TGTGCCAGCAGCAAGGGGCAGGGTGGTGACGAGCAGTACTTC. Translated: CASSKGQGGDEQYF.

This clonotype has at least ten counts. The rearrangement uses TRBV12-3 or TRBV12-4 and TRBJ2-2; perhaps TRBD1 as D (5 bases). V dropped 6 bases and J dropped 6 bases, with 8 bases sitting between them. The CDR3 sequence is 12 residues long. This CDR3 is CASSTGAGELFF. The DNA of the CDR3 is TGTGCCAGCAGCACAGGCGCCGGGGAGCTGTTTTTT.